This T cell receptor beta chain was retrieved from a study of cytomegalovirus exposure and HLA in healthy donors. Germline assignment: CDR1 MNHEY and CDR2 SVGAGI. The length of the CDR3 is 16 residues. V dropped 2 bases and J dropped 7 bases, with 18 bases sitting between them. A remark on this clone: The antigen is unknown.

General study results and limits: As confirmed in vitro, three CMV-associated chains were specific for CMV antigens. Most sequenced TCRs were rare (though some public TCRs occurred in many donors). Cytomegalovirus association was listed for 150 or so TCR beta chains. High specificity and sensitivity for cytomegalovirus status were reported for the classifier.

Assay used: immunoSEQ multiplex PCR; TCRdb lists only in-frame clones, some missing. The sample has about 200,000 clones; approximately 82% are singletons. The V and J genes are TRBV6-5 and TRBJ2-1; D may be TRBD1 (6 bases). The sequenced sample consisted of PBMCs. This receptor was identified in a woman in her twenties or thirties in good health and CMV-seropositive. As DNA, the CDR3 is TGTGCCAGCAGTTACGATGGGACACCGATCGGTAATGAGCAGTTCTTC. Encoded protein: CASSYDGTPIGNEQFF.